The 25 T cell receptor beta chains given below trace back to one sample, sequenced in a study of regulatory T cells in long-lasting Graves disease. Construction of TCR beta libraries relied on iRepertoire HTBI primers and on Arm-PCR targeting CDR3 regions. TCRdb used MiXCR to reprocess the multiplex PCR reads, holding one entry per CDR3 protein. This table holds hundreds of thousands of distinct CDR3 sequences, about a fifth found once. The time point denotes: persistent/refractory GD, antithyroid drugs over 5 years with positive TRAb. TCR sequences were obtained from RNA taken from PBMCs. The sample in question was peripheral blood mononuclear cells (PBMCs), obtained when the disease was refractory, from a patient treated with antithyroid drugs. The receptors were sampled from a female donor with Graves disease.

Concerning this clonotype itself: This may be a read error, as it is one base from a much larger clone. The J gene is TRBJ2-7, the V gene TRBV28; D is unresolved. Germline V gene lookup returns CDR1 MDHEN and CDR2 SYDVKM. The CDR3 has 14 residues. CDR3 sequence: CPSSPSYKSDEQYF. Here the CDR3 DNA reads TGTCCCAGCAGTCCGTCCTATAAGTCTGACGAGCAGTACTTC. The variable domain in full, completed from reference TRBV28 and TRBJ2-7, reads DVKVTQSSRYLVKRTGEKVFLECVQDMDHENMFWYRQDPGLGLRLIYFSYDVKMKEKGDIPEGYSVSREKKERFSLILESASTNQTSMYLCPSSPSYKSDEQYFGPGTRLTVT.

This clonotype was recorded at least ten times. The V call is TRBV28, the J call TRBJ1-2; tentatively, D is TRBD1 (6 bases). The V gene's germline CDR1 is MDHEN and CDR2 SYDVKM. Deletions cut 5 bases from V and 7 bases from J, with 17 bases between. The length of the CDR3 is 14 residues. This CDR3 reads CASSDRSVLGGYTF. CDR3 nucleotide sequence: TGTGCCAGCAGTGACAGGAGCGTCCTTGGTGGCTACACCTTC.

V gene TRBV19 combines with J gene TRBJ2-2, with a weak D call TRBD1 (6 bases). There are 17 residues in the CDR3. The V gene's germline CDR1 is LNHDA and CDR2 SQIVND (reference sequence). With 3 bases removed from V and 1 base from J, the gap between germline ends came to 15 bases. The CDR3: CASSIRTVVMNTGELFF. The CDR3 nucleotides are TGTGCCAGTAGTATCCGGACAGTAGTAATGAACACCGGGGAGCTGTTTTTT. The variable domain in full, with the rest retrieved from reference TRBV19 and TRBJ2-2, is DGGITQSPKYLFRKEGQNVTLSCEQNLNHDAMYWYRQDPGQGLRLIYYSQIVNDFQKGDIAEGYSVSREKKESFPLTVTSAQKNPTAFYLCASSIRTVVMNTGELFFGEGSRLTVL.

Concerning this clonotype itself: A much larger clonotype is one base distant, so this may be a read error. V usage is TRBV5-6 and J usage is TRBJ2-7; 9 bases match TRBD2. The CDR3 loop spans 15 amino acids. Germline V CDR1 and CDR2: SGHDT, YYEEEE. With V trimmed by 8 bases and J by 5 bases, 14 bases remained unmatched. CDR3 DNA sequence: TGTGCCAGTCGTCGTACCCGGACTAGCGAGGACGAGCAGTACTTC. It encodes CASRRTRTSEDEQYF.

This clonotype was seen only a few times. The V and J genes are TRBV28 and TRBJ1-2; TRBD1 aligns across 7 bases. Unmatched junction bases numbered 9, after V lost 6 bases and J lost 2 bases. Germline-derived CDR1 and CDR2 are MDHEN and SYDVKM. CDR3 length: 15 residues. This CDR3 is CASSATGTVNYGYTF. The CDR3 nucleotides are TGTGCCAGCAGCGCGACCGGGACAGTAAACTATGGCTACACCTTC.

On this clonotype itself: Since a much larger clone is just one base distant, this may be a read error. CDR3 sequence: CASSSTSSADSPLYF. The DNA for the CDR3 is TGTGCCAGCAGTTCCACGTCCAGCGCAGATTCACCCCTCTACTTT. The chain couples TRBV28 to TRBJ1-6, with D unclear. CDR3 size: 15 residues. Germline values: CDR1 MDHEN, CDR2 SYDVKM.

The genes are TRBV5-4 and TRBJ1-1, with 8 bases fitting TRBD1. The CDR3 consists of 12 residues. Trimming cost V 0 bases and J 11 bases; bases outside gene matches: 3. CDR1 is SGHNT and CDR2 is YYREEE in the germline V gene (reference sequence). In DNA form, the CDR3 reads TGTGCCAGCAGCTTGGAGGCAGGGGGCGCTTTCTTT. The encoded protein is CASSLEAGGAFF.

This clonotype was counted a few times. V and J are TRBV7-9 and TRBJ2-2; 7 bases fit TRBD1. CDR3 length: 16 residues. Germline CDR1 SEHNR, CDR2 FQNEAQ (reference sequence). J was trimmed by 1 base and V by 4 bases; bases with no gene match: 6. CDR3 sequence (DNA): TGTGCCAGCAGCTCCCTTAGACAGGGGAACACCGGGGAGCTGTTTTTT. Translating gives CASSSLRQGNTGELFF.

This clonotype was detected a few times. This chain joins TRBV20-1 and TRBJ1-1, with TRBD1 matching over 7 bases. CDR3 length: 14 amino acids. Losses at the gene ends were 5 bases for V and 6 bases for J; bases not matched to a gene: 12. Per the germline V gene, CDR1 is DFQATT and CDR2 is SNEGSKA (reference sequence). CDR3 bases: TGCAGTGCTTCCCCCGACAGGGTTGCGGCTGAAGCTTTCTTT. It specifies CSASPDRVAAEAFF.

This clonotype was seen repeatedly, ten times or more. The chain employs TRBV12-3 or TRBV12-4 and TRBJ1-1, with D maybe TRBD1 (6 bases). CDR3 length equals 12 residues. The ends were cut back, 7 bases at V and 8 bases at J, with 14 bases in the middle. Written as DNA, the CDR3 is TGTGCCAGCACCGTAGGGGGAGGCGAAGCTTTCTTT. This encodes CASTVGGGEAFF.

This clonotype has at least ten counts. The chain joins TRBV11-2 to TRBJ1-1, with a possible D match to TRBD1 (5 bases). The CDR3 spans 14 residues. Deletions cut 5 bases from V and 0 bases from J, with 10 bases between. Germline V gene lookup returns CDR1 SGHAT and CDR2 FQNNGV. CDR3: CASSPQALNTEAFF. CDR3 nucleotides: TGTGCCAGCAGCCCACAGGCCCTGAACACTGAAGCTTTCTTT.

The CDR3 DNA follows: TGCAGCGTTGAGGGGCGTGCAACTAATGAAAAACTGTTTTTT. Encoded protein: CSVEGRATNEKLFF. The chain has TRBV29-1 and TRBJ1-4; perhaps TRBD1 as D (5 bases). CDR1 is SQVTM and CDR2 is ANQGSEA in the germline V gene. The germline V and J ends were trimmed by 3 bases and 0 bases, with 8 bases remaining between them. CDR3 length equals 14 residues.

The chain links TRBV28 to TRBJ2-7; 11 bases line up with TRBD1. Germline V lookup: CDR1 MDHEN, CDR2 SYDVKM. This CDR3 spans 14 amino acids. The ends lost 5 bases at V and 3 bases at J; junction bases unmatched: 3. The CDR3 protein is CASSGQGARYEQYF. CDR3 in DNA: TGTGCCAGCAGTGGACAGGGGGCGCGCTACGAGCAGTACTTC.

The sample holds a few counts of this clonotype. J is TRBJ2-7 and V is TRBV5-1, with 8 bases that match TRBD1. The CDR3 extends over 17 amino acids. V lost 1 base to trimming and J lost 0 bases; unmatched junction nucleotides: 9. Looked up from germline, CDR1 is SGHRS and CDR2 is YFSETQ. CDR3 loop: CASSLPPGGHLSYEQYF. The CDR3 DNA follows: TGCGCCAGCAGCTTGCCGCCAGGGGGCCATCTCTCCTACGAGCAGTACTTC.

This clonotype was counted a few times. The CDR3 nucleotides read TGTGCCAGCAGCGTTGGGGGTTTTACCGGGGAGCTGTTTTTT. This gives the protein CASSVGGFTGELFF. The chain couples TRBV9 to TRBJ2-2; D could derive from TRBD1 or TRBD2 (5 bases each). V lost 2 bases to trimming and J lost 5 bases, with 10 bases between them. The germline CDR1 and CDR2 sequences are SGDLS and YYNGEE. The CDR3 is 14 amino acids. The whole variable domain, filled in from reference TRBV9 and TRBJ2-2, reads DSGVTQTPKHLITATGQRVTLRCSPRSGDLSVYWYQQSLDQGLQFLIQYYNGEERAKGNILERFSAQQFPDLHSELNLSSLELGDSALYFCASSVGGFTGELFFGEGSRLTVL.

This clonotype occurred many times. The chain recombines TRBV28 with TRBJ1-1; the D is unclear. Germline V gene lookup returns CDR1 MDHEN and CDR2 SYDVKM. Trimming removed 6 bases from V and 8 bases from J, with 13 bases in between. This CDR3 contains 12 residues. The CDR3 sequence is CASRDGVAEAFF. DNA for the CDR3: TGTGCCAGCAGGGATGGGGTTGCCGAAGCTTTCTTT.

V is TRBV27 and J is TRBJ1-5; D possibly corresponds to TRBD1 (6 bases). The CDR3 runs to 17 residues. Germline V CDR1 and CDR2: MNHEY, SMNVEV (reference sequence). The V end was cut by 4 bases, the J end by 4 bases, with 20 bases between. The CDR3 bases are TGTGCCAGCAGTTCCCTCTCAGGGGAGTTCGATAATCAGCCCCAGCATTTT. It codes for CASSSLSGEFDNQPQHF.

This clonotype was seen a handful of times. V is TRBV11-2 and J is TRBJ2-7; 7 positions match TRBD1. V dropped 5 bases and J dropped 2; count of bases not matched to a gene: 6. The length of the CDR3 is 14 residues. Germline V gene sequence: CDR1 SGHAT, CDR2 FQNNGV. In DNA, the CDR3 is TGTGCCAGCAGCATCCTGGGACAGACCTACGAGCAGTACTTC. It specifies CASSILGQTYEQYF. The entire variable domain, with the rest obtained from reference TRBV11-2 and TRBJ2-7, is as follows: EAGVAQSPRYKIIEKRQSVAFWCNPISGHATLYWYQQILGQGPKLLIQFQNNGVVDDSQLPKDRFSAERLKGVDSTLKIQPAKLEDSAVYLCASSILGQTYEQYFGPGTRLTVT.

This clonotype occurred once. This likely came from a read error, as a far larger clone is one base away. The gene calls are TRBV7-6 and TRBJ1-1; 7 nucleotides align to TRBD1. Germline trimming cut 6 bases from V and 11 bases from J; bases unmatched to any gene: 18. The length of the CDR3 is 15 residues. The germline gives CDR1 SGHVS, CDR2 FNYEAQ. The CDR3, as DNA: TGTGCCAGCAGTTTCATCGACAGGGACCCTATTAGCGCTTTCTTT. Translated, it gives CASSFIDRDPISAFF. Full variable domain (missing parts from reference TRBV7-6 and TRBJ1-1): GAGVSQSPRYKVTKRGQDVALRCDPISGHVSLYWYRQALGQGPEFLTYFNYEAQQDKSGLPNDRFSAERPEGSISTLTIQRTEQRDSAMYRCASSFIDRDPISAFFGQGTRLTVV.

This clonotype was found many times. This chain uses TRBV28 with TRBJ1-2, with D tentatively TRBD1 (6 bases). V was clipped by 4 bases and J by 1 base, with 16 bases between them. From germline, CDR1 is MDHEN and CDR2 SYDVKM. The CDR3 runs to 16 residues. CDR3 DNA: TGTGCCAGCAGTTCCTTGAGGACAGATCGTAACTATGGCTACACCTTC. This codes for CASSSLRTDRNYGYTF.

This clonotype was counted only a few times. The chain carries TRBV18 and TRBJ2-4; TRBD2 matches at 8 bases. V lost 0 bases, J lost 7 bases, and 8 bases stayed unmatched. The CDR3 contains 16 residues. Per germline, CDR1 KGHSH and CDR2 LQKENI. The CDR3 spells CASSPPGGRGRNIQYF. As DNA, the CDR3 is TGTGCCAGCTCACCACCGGGGGGGCGCGGGAGGAACATTCAGTACTTC.

V and J are TRBV2 and TRBJ1-5, with no clear D. Germline CDR1 and CDR2: SNHLY and FYNNEI. V was trimmed by 2 bases and J by 9 bases, leaving 11 bases between them. CDR3 size: 13 residues. The CDR3 region is CASSEPSDAPQHF. In DNA, the CDR3 is TGTGCCAGCAGTGAACCCTCGGACGCGCCCCAGCATTTT.

This clonotype was counted many times. The rearrangement uses TRBV28 and TRBJ2-5; 7 nucleotides align to TRBD2. CDR1 is MDHEN and CDR2 is SYDVKM in the germline V gene. With 3 bases clipped from V and 1 base from J, the junction kept 5 bases outside the gene matches. The CDR3 has 15 amino acids. The CDR3 DNA follows: TGTGCCAGCAGTTTCCCAGCGGGGACCCAAGAGACCCAGTACTTC. Amino acid sequence: CASSFPAGTQETQYF. The variable domain in full, with the rest retrieved from reference TRBV28 and TRBJ2-5, is DVKVTQSSRYLVKRTGEKVFLECVQDMDHENMFWYRQDPGLGLRLIYFSYDVKMKEKGDIPEGYSVSREKKERFSLILESASTNQTSMYLCASSFPAGTQETQYFGPGTRLLVL.

Ten or more counts support this clonotype. The rearrangement joins TRBV28 to TRBJ2-7; TRBD1 is a possible D gene (5 bases). In germline, CDR1 is MDHEN, CDR2 SYDVKM. The CDR3 is made up of 16 amino acids. V was shortened by 5 bases and J by 2 bases, with 19 bases between the two germline ends. DNA of the CDR3: TGTGCCAGCAGTCCGTTTGGGGCCCAGTCCACCTACGAGCAGTACTTC. Protein: CASSPFGAQSTYEQYF.

This clonotype was seen at least ten times. The J gene is TRBJ2-7, the V gene TRBV29-1, with D perhaps matching TRBD1 (6 bases). Trimming took 4 bases from V and 3 from J, leaving 13 bases between them. The CDR3 covers 13 residues. Germline CDR1 and CDR2: SQVTM and ANQGSEA. CDR3 amino acids: CSVGGTSYYEQYF. CDR3 coding DNA: TGCAGCGTTGGAGGGACATCCTACTACGAGCAGTACTTC.